This T cell receptor beta chain was sequenced in a study of control samples from healthy donors and cancer patients. Here immunoSEQ multiplex PCR was the method, and the copy in TCRdb shows in-frame clones only, minus some. The sample carries approximately 150,000 clones, nearly 90% recorded once. The CDR3 contains 16 residues. V lost 6 bases, J lost 4 bases, and 18 bases lay in between. Germline V gives CDR1 LNHDA, CDR2 SQIVND (reference sequence). The sequenced material came from PBMCs. V gene TRBV19 combines with J gene TRBJ2-2; D is perhaps TRBD2 (6 bases). This TCR derives from a middle-aged man with head and neck cancer. CDR3 residues: CASRRLVNGPTGELFF. In DNA, the CDR3 is TGTGCCAGTAGAAGACTAGTAAACGGTCCCACCGGGGAGCTGTTTTTT.